This T cell receptor beta chain was obtained from a study of CD8+ T cells in alopecia areata (dated by TCRdb to 2017 to 2018). Turning to the overall study: Treated patients were enrolled in an open-label pilot trial of oral tofacitinib at 5 to 10 mg twice daily for moderate-to-severe alopecia areata. Patients on tofacitinib were biopsied at baseline and after 4 and 24 weeks of treatment, and several of the patients also had a later scalp biopsy. To study T cell clonal expansion in alopecia areata, the researchers applied high-throughput TCRbeta sequencing to both the C3H/HeJ mouse model and human patients. Scalp tissue and sorted CD4+ and CD8+ peripheral blood T cells from patchy and totalis/universalis alopecia areata patients and from healthy controls were covered by human TCRbeta sequencing. Patients stayed on tofacitinib for 6 to 18 months and then had 6 months of follow-up off drug so that delayed response and recurrence could be assessed. TCRbeta CDR3 regions were amplified by immunoSEQ multiplex PCR with 35 Vbeta forward and 13 Jbeta reverse primers. RNA was extracted with the PAXgene miRNA kit for fixed scalp, the miRNeasy kit for PBMCs, and the RNeasy kit for mouse skin. Clonality in the scalp was compared among normal scalp (n=4), patchy alopecia areata scalp (n=8), and alopecia totalis/universalis scalp (n=8).

The time point label of this sample denotes: baseline before oral tofacitinib. Lesional scalp punch biopsies and peripheral blood were obtained from alopecia areata patients. After PBMCs were isolated by density centrifugation and stained for CD3, CD4 and CD8, a FACSAria was used to sort CD4+ and CD8+ T cells. V ends up 2 bases short and J 4 bases short, with an unmatched junction base count of 6. Spanning cysteine to phenylalanine, the CDR3 consists of 15 amino acids. CDR3 DNA is the only sequence kept; it has 45 bases, read in frame from the first base. The germline V gene specifies SGDLS as CDR1 and YYNGEE as CDR2. Paper-wide results and their limitations: Shared TCR sequences between patients were less evident than in mice, which may be partly attributable to HLA diversity in the patient population. Unlike mouse skin, where gammadelta T cells dominate, normal human skin contains resident alphabeta T cells that get sequenced too, which complicates analysis of the scalp TCR repertoire. Compared with normal scalp, lesional scalp, particularly in alopecia totalis/universalis, had higher clonality and more expanded CD8+ clones, which suggests antigenic drive.

The library was generated by the immunoSEQ multiplex PCR assay. RNA was extracted from all samples and reverse transcribed into cDNA, which served as template for TCR sequencing. First-strand cDNA was synthesized using SuperScript III with a 2:1 mix of oligo-dT and random hexamers. A synthetic immune receptor repertoire was used to gauge amplification bias, and whatever bias remained was removed computationally. The paper's data handling went like this. After raw reads were preprocessed to remove errors, the CDR3 was defined following IMGT conventions as running from the conserved cysteine to phenylalanine. Clonality was computed as 1 minus the Shannon entropy, with the entropy normalized by log2 of the number of productive unique TCRs. CD4 or CD8 identity of scalp clones was inferred by cross-referencing scalp TCRbeta sequences with sorted blood CD4 and CD8 repertoires. TCRdb stores this immuneACCESS table with in-frame sequences only. Part of the clones is absent; in the studies checked, under half of the shortfall reflects unresolved V genes, and no reason is known for the rest. Clone size and V and J calls were adopted from that table, with D and trimming inferred from the DNA. The sample table shows roughly 170,000 clones, and 50% to 60% are seen once. The top ten hold roughly 15% of the sample.

A remark on this clone: This clone's antigen is unknown. No base quality values were provided; no much bigger clone lies one nucleotide off.

This sequence was found in a human donor with alopecia areata. Source: CD4+ T cells sorted from blood, taken at week 0. The sequence is built from TRBV9 and TRBJ2-3; 8 junctional bases match TRBD2. CDR3 loop: CASSVGGGLSDTQYF. In nucleotides, the sequence is TGTGCCAGCAGCGTGGGCGGGGGGTTGTCAGATACGCAGTATTTT.